What follows are 17 T cell receptor beta chains derived from one specimen sequenced in a study of T cell responses to AZD1222 COVID-19 vaccine. Some clones are missing from TCRdb's copy, which holds only in-frame ones; the method was immunoSEQ multiplex PCR. Counted here are around 92,000 clones, roughly 91% occurring once; the ten biggest clones make up 22%. The specimen was peripheral blood, collected on day 0 of AZD1222 vaccination. The receptors were gathered from an adult in good health.

The rearrangement joins TRBV10-1 to TRBJ2-7; D may be TRBD1 or TRBD2 (5 bases each). Trimming stripped 6 bases from V and 5 bases from J, with 11 bases between. CDR3 length: 12 residues. Germline assignment: CDR1 WNHNN and CDR2 SYGVQD (reference sequence). The CDR3 DNA is TGCGCCAGCAGAAAGGGGAGCAACGAGCAGTACTTC. Translating it yields CASRKGSNEQYF.

This chain connects TRBV27 to TRBJ1-6, with a possible D match to TRBD1 (5 bases). Germline CDR1 MNHEY, CDR2 SMNVEV (reference sequence). V lost 6 bases to trimming and J lost 8 bases, with 20 bases between them. This CDR3 contains 16 residues. The DNA for the CDR3 is TGTGCCAGCAGACTAGGGGCCGTTCGTCGTGATTCACCCCTCCACTTT. Its protein is CASRLGAVRRDSPLHF.

V is TRBV6-5 and J is TRBJ1-5; no clear D gene. This CDR3 contains 15 residues. V shed 4 bases and J shed 2 bases, with 12 bases lying between them. Germline loops: CDR1 MNHEY, CDR2 SVGAGI. The CDR3 is CASSWSGSGNQPQHF. DNA for the CDR3: TGTGCCAGCAGTTGGTCCGGGTCGGGCAATCAGCCCCAGCATTTT.

The CDR3 sequence: CASSQVYSGSNYGYTF. CDR3 DNA sequence: TGCGCCAGCAGCCAAGTCTATTCAGGATCCAACTATGGCTACACCTTC. V gene TRBV4-3 combines with J gene TRBJ1-2; no clear D. Trimming cost V 1 base and J 2 bases, with 14 bases left between them. Germline V CDR1 and CDR2: LGHNA, YSLEER. The CDR3 consists of 16 residues.

This clone came up a few times. The J gene is TRBJ1-6, the V gene TRBV5-4; D gene uncertain. The CDR3 runs to 14 residues. Germline V CDR1 and CDR2: SGHNT, YYREEE (reference sequence). With 9 bases removed from V and 5 bases from J, the gap between germline ends came to 15 bases. CDR3 DNA: TGTGCCACCAGAGGTGGGGTGAATAATTCACCCCTCCACTTT. Translation: CATRGGVNNSPLHF.

The V and J genes are TRBV4-1 and TRBJ1-2; D gene unclear. The germline CDR1 and CDR2 sequences are MGHRA and YSYEKL. The CDR3 is 17 amino acids. V was cut by 1 base and J by 7 bases, with 22 bases left in between. The CDR3 DNA reads TGCGCCAGCAGCCAAGTCACATCGGGGTTGAGAATAGGTGGCTACACCTTC. Translation gives CASSQVTSGLRIGGYTF.

V usage is TRBV2 and J usage is TRBJ2-2; 12 bases are a match to TRBD2. CDR1 and CDR2 (germline): SNHLY, FYNNEI. The CDR3 covers 17 residues. The trim removed 2 bases at V and 4 bases at J, leaving 5 bases unmatched. As DNA, the CDR3 is TGTGCCAGCAGTGAACAGGGGACTAGCGGGTCCACCGGGGAGCTGTTTTTT. This codes for CASSEQGTSGSTGELFF.

This rearrangement joins TRBV6-5 to TRBJ2-7, with 7 bases matching TRBD1. The germline CDR1 and CDR2 sequences are MNHEY and SVGAGI. V lost 4 bases, J lost 4 bases, and 7 bases stayed unmatched. The CDR3 loop spans 14 amino acids. This CDR3 is CASSSGTVIYEQYF. The CDR3 coding sequence is TGTGCCAGCAGTTCCGGGACAGTTATATACGAGCAGTACTTC.

The V gene is TRBV5-1, the J gene TRBJ2-5, with 8 nucleotides matching TRBD1. This CDR3 comprises 14 residues. CDR1 SGHRS and CDR2 YFSETQ come from the germline V gene. J gave up 4 bases and V 0 bases, and 2 bases lay outside the gene matches. The CDR3 reads CASSLAGGSETQYF. The CDR3, as DNA: TGCGCCAGCAGCTTGGCAGGGGGCTCAGAGACCCAGTACTTC.

The CDR3 protein is CASSQEAEGLNYGYTF. For the CDR3, the DNA is TGTGCCAGCAGCCAAGAGGCTGAAGGGCTCAACTATGGCTACACCTTC. This sequence joins TRBV3-1 (or the pseudogene TRBV3-2) and TRBJ1-2; D is unclear. The CDR3 has 16 amino acids. Germline V gives CDR1 LGHDT, CDR2 YNNKEL (reference sequence). Trimming left V 0 bases short and J 2 bases short, with 13 bases between.

J is TRBJ2-7 and V is TRBV5-6; possible D gene TRBD1, 6 bases. V dropped 4 bases and J dropped 3 bases, with 17 bases sitting between them. This CDR3 comprises 15 residues. The V gene's germline CDR1 is SGHDT and CDR2 YYEEEE. Here the CDR3 reads CASSPNPQGFYEQYF. The CDR3 nucleotides read TGTGCCAGCAGCCCTAACCCACAGGGTTTCTACGAGCAGTACTTC.

This chain joins TRBV6-5 and TRBJ1-2; D is ambiguous. CDR3 length: 14 residues. Germline V gene lookup returns CDR1 MNHEY and CDR2 SVGAGI. V lost 0 bases and J lost 5, with 10 bases in between. For the CDR3, the DNA is TGTGCCAGCAGTTACTCGATGGGCAGTTATGGCTACACCTTC. Translation: CASSYSMGSYGYTF.

The rearrangement uses TRBV4-3 and TRBJ1-1; TRBD1 aligns across 8 bases. The junction had 4 bases not matched to a gene; V was cut back by 0 bases and J by 4 bases. Per germline, CDR1 LGHNA and CDR2 YSLEER. The length of the CDR3 is 15 residues. Written as DNA, the CDR3 is TGCGCCAGCAGCCAAGAGGACAGGGATGGCACTGAAGCTTTCTTT. Residues: CASSQEDRDGTEAFF.

The J gene is TRBJ1-1, the V gene TRBV5-4, with TRBD1 matching 7 bases. J gave up 5 bases and V 3 bases, and 10 bases lay outside the gene matches. Germline V gives CDR1 SGHNT, CDR2 YYREEE (reference sequence). CDR3 length equals 15 residues. The CDR3 nucleotides are TGTGCCAGCAGCTCTACAAGACAGGGCGATACTGAAGCTTTCTTT. Translating gives CASSSTRQGDTEAFF.

This rearrangement joins TRBV10-3 to TRBJ1-2, with D tentatively TRBD1 (6 bases). The CDR3 runs to 14 residues. V lost 3 bases and J 8 bases, leaving 16 bases between the germline ends. Germline CDR1 is ENHRY and CDR2 is SYGVKD. The CDR3 DNA sequence: TGTGCCATCAGTGACGAGCCAGGGGTGAGAGGCTACACCTTC. It codes for CAISDEPGVRGYTF.

The chain combines TRBV5-6 with TRBJ1-2; possible D gene TRBD1, 6 bases. The CDR3 is 18 residues long. Germline CDR1 reads SGHDT; CDR2 reads YYEEEE. The ends were cut back, 1 base at V and 3 bases at J, with 22 bases in the middle. CDR3 bases: TGTGCCAGCAGCTTGTCTTGGTCCCAGGGGAACACCCACTATGGCTACACCTTC. It specifies CASSLSWSQGNTHYGYTF.

This rearrangement joins TRBV6-6 to TRBJ2-3; possibly TRBD2 for D (7 bases). This CDR3 has 16 amino acids. Germline V CDR1 and CDR2: MNHNY, SVGAGI (reference sequence). The germline V and J ends were trimmed by 5 bases and 0 bases, with 15 bases remaining between them. Written as DNA, the CDR3 is TGTGCCAGCAGTCTGGGGGGGGCGCAAAGCACAGATACGCAGTATTTT. Protein sequence: CASSLGGAQSTDTQYF.